Presented here are 24 T cell receptor beta chains from one specimen sequenced in a study of blood T cell repertoires in COVID-19. Sequencing used immunoSEQ multiplex PCR; TCRdb keeps in-frame clones, though not all of them. The sample lists about 97,000 clones, around 87% occurring once. The sequencing sample was made of peripheral blood. Receptors were obtained from a human donor in a cohort sampled during active COVID-19.

The chain employs TRBV7-2 and TRBJ2-2; 7 nucleotides align to TRBD1. The CDR3 is 15 amino acids. Trimming took 5 bases from V and 7 from J; bases not matched to a gene: 10. CDR1 and CDR2 from the germline V gene are SGHTA and FQGNSA. CDR3 bases: TGTGCCAGCAGCCCGCAGACAGGGAGTCACGGGGAGCTGTTTTTT. This codes for CASSPQTGSHGELFF.

This clone was found once. This chain connects TRBV18 to TRBJ2-7; 7 bases line up with TRBD2. The length of the CDR3 is 12 residues. J was trimmed by 5 bases and V by 4 bases; bases with no gene match: 2. The germline V gene encodes CDR1 KGHSH and CDR2 LQKENI. The DNA of the CDR3 is TGTGCCAGCTCACTGGCGGGGGACGAGCAGTACTTC. It yields the protein CASSLAGDEQYF.

With regard to this clone: Other DNA sequences in this specimen translate into the identical CDR3. This chain connects TRBV5-1 to TRBJ2-1; TRBD2 matches 10 bases. CDR3 length: 14 residues. CDR1 SGHRS and CDR2 YFSETQ come from the germline V gene. The V segment lost 3 bases and the J segment 5 bases; nucleotides outside the gene matches: 2. The DNA for the CDR3 is TGCGCCAGCAGCTGGACTAGCGGAAACAATGAGCAGTTCTTC. Its translation is CASSWTSGNNEQFF.

The V and J genes are TRBV7-2 and TRBJ2-7, with unresolved D. CDR3 size: 14 residues. Trimming stripped 0 bases from V and 2 bases from J, with 8 bases between. Germline V gene data show CDR1 as SGHTA and CDR2 as FQGNSA. The CDR3 region has the DNA TGTGCCAGCAGCTTAGCGAAGTCAGCCTACGAGCAGTACTTC. The encoded protein is CASSLAKSAYEQYF. Combining the CDR3 with reference TRBV7-2 and TRBJ2-7 gives the whole variable domain GAGVSQSPSNKVTEKGKDVELRCDPISGHTALYWYRQSLGQGLEFLIYFQGNSAPDKSGLPSDRFSAERTGGSVSTLTIQRTQQEDSAVYLCASSLAKSAYEQYFGPGTRLTVT.

The chain combines TRBV7-9 with TRBJ1-4; D might be TRBD1 (6 bases). Germline V gene lookup returns CDR1 SEHNR and CDR2 FQNEAQ (reference sequence). The CDR3 loop spans 12 amino acids. The ends were cut back, 5 bases at V and 8 bases at J, with 9 bases in the middle. The CDR3 nucleotides are TGTGCCAGCAGCCGGACAGAGGAAAAACTGTTTTTT. Its protein is CASSRTEEKLFF.

The chain links TRBV28 to TRBJ1-1; maybe TRBD1 (6 bases). The CDR3 consists of 14 residues. Germline V CDR1 and CDR2: MDHEN, SYDVKM. Trimming stripped 9 bases from V and 1 base from J, with 15 bases between. CDR3 nucleotide sequence: TGTGCCAGTACCGGGGCAGGGGAGAACACTGAAGCTTTCTTT. It is translated as CASTGAGENTEAFF. The full variable domain, its missing parts supplied by reference TRBV28 and TRBJ1-1, is DVKVTQSSRYLVKRTGEKVFLECVQDMDHENMFWYRQDPGLGLRLIYFSYDVKMKEKGDIPEGYSVSREKKERFSLILESASTNQTSMYLCASTGAGENTEAFFGQGTRLTVV.

The CDR3 coding sequence is TGTGCCAGTAGTATCAGCGGGAGCTCCTACAATGAGCAGTTCTTC. Amino acids: CASSISGSSYNEQFF. The chain joins TRBV19 to TRBJ2-1; 8 bases align to TRBD2. This CDR3 is 15 amino acids long. The J segment lost 0 bases and the V segment lost 3 bases, leaving 1 base of the junction unmatched. Germline CDR1 LNHDA, CDR2 SQIVND (reference sequence).

The chain employs TRBV7-3 and TRBJ2-7, with TRBD2 identical over 12 bases. Trimming cost V 5 bases and J 6 bases; bases outside gene matches: 17. Looked up from germline, CDR1 is SGHTA and CDR2 is FQGTGA. CDR3 size: 18 residues. The CDR3 DNA follows: TGTGCCAGCAGCCCGACCAGACCAACGACTAGCGGGAGACTCGAGCAGTACTTC. This codes for CASSPTRPTTSGRLEQYF.

This clone is a singleton in its sample. The chain recombines TRBV18 with TRBJ2-7; 8 bases agree with TRBD1. CDR3 length: 15 residues. Germline V gene sequence: CDR1 KGHSH, CDR2 LQKENI. J was trimmed by 2 bases and V by 3 bases; bases with no gene match: 6. Here the CDR3 reads CASSPPGQETYEQYF. The CDR3 region has the DNA TGTGCCAGCTCACCTCCGGGACAGGAGACCTACGAGCAGTACTTC.

The chain joins TRBV27 to TRBJ2-1, with 9 bases lining up with TRBD1. Germline CDR1 is MNHEY and CDR2 is SMNVEV (reference sequence). The CDR3 has 16 amino acids. With 1 base clipped from V and 7 bases from J, the junction kept 8 bases outside the gene matches. CDR3 in DNA: TGTGCCAGCAGTTTATTTCCCGGGACAGGGCGAAATGAGCAGTTCTTC. It yields the protein CASSLFPGTGRNEQFF.

Only a few counts were recorded for this clone. The chain uses TRBV5-1 and TRBJ1-1, with 12 bases lining up with TRBD1. From germline, CDR1 is SGHRS and CDR2 YFSETQ. This CDR3 is 15 amino acids long. With V trimmed by 0 bases and J by 6 bases, 3 bases remained unmatched. DNA of the CDR3: TGCGCCAGCAGCTTGGTAGGGACAGGGGGCGCTGAAGCTTTCTTT. Residues: CASSLVGTGGAEAFF. The entire variable domain, with the rest obtained from reference TRBV5-1 and TRBJ1-1, is as follows: KAGVTQTPRYLIKTRGQQVTLSCSPISGHRSVSWYQQTPGQGLQFLFEYFSETQRNKGNFPGRFSGRQFSNSRSEMNVSTLELGDSALYLCASSLVGTGGAEAFFGQGTRLTVV.

CDR3 sequence reads: CASTSDRKHSNQPQHF. The CDR3 bases are TGCGCCAGCACTTCAGACAGGAAACATAGCAATCAGCCCCAGCATTTT. The chain has TRBV23-1 and TRBJ1-5; the D gene is possibly TRBD1 (6 bases). TRBV23-1 is flagged as an ORF with uncertain function. This CDR3 is 16 amino acids long. V lost 7 bases and J 0 bases, leaving 16 bases between the germline ends.

In its sample, this clone was seen a few times. The chain recombines TRBV3-1 (or the pseudogene TRBV3-2) with TRBJ2-7; TRBD2 matches at 7 bases. The CDR3 is 14 amino acids. Looked up from germline, CDR1 is LGHDT and CDR2 is YNNKEL (reference sequence). V shed 1 base and J 7 bases; nucleotides not matched to a gene: 7. CDR3: CASSQAAGVWEQYF. The CDR3 region has the DNA TGTGCCAGCAGCCAAGCGGCGGGAGTCTGGGAGCAGTACTTC.

V gene TRBV4-3 combines with J gene TRBJ1-3; tentative D call: TRBD1 (5 bases). CDR3 length equals 14 residues. V dropped 1 base and J dropped 3 bases, with 7 bases sitting between them. CDR1 is LGHNA, CDR2 YSLEER, per germline. CDR3 protein: CASSQATGGNTIYF. In DNA form, the CDR3 reads TGCGCCAGCAGCCAAGCTACAGGTGGAAACACCATATATTTT.

The rearrangement links TRBV3-1 (or the pseudogene TRBV3-2) to TRBJ2-5; tentative D call: TRBD2 (5 bases). This CDR3 has 15 residues. The V and J ends lost 1 base and 4 bases respectively, with 13 bases between them. Per germline, CDR1 LGHDT and CDR2 YNNKEL (reference sequence). The CDR3 region has the DNA TGTGCCAGCAGCCAAGCCGGACTTGGACGAGAGACCCAGTACTTC. Its translation is CASSQAGLGRETQYF.

The chain is built from TRBV4-2 and TRBJ2-7; weak D call: TRBD2 (5 bases). There are 14 residues in the CDR3. CDR1 and CDR2 from the germline V gene are LGHNA and YNFKEQ. V lost 1 base to trimming and J lost 5 bases, with 12 bases between them. CDR3 sequence: CASSQGEGLDEQYF. In DNA, the CDR3 is TGTGCCAGCAGCCAAGGTGAGGGATTGGACGAGCAGTACTTC.

J is TRBJ1-5 and V is TRBV19; tentatively, D is TRBD1 (6 bases). The V gene lost 10 bases and the J gene lost 0 bases, with 13 bases spanning the gap. This CDR3 comprises 14 residues. Germline V gene data show CDR1 as LNHDA and CDR2 as SQIVND (reference sequence). CDR3 bases: TGTGCCACCAGACAGGTTCCTAGCAATCAGCCCCAGCATTTT. Translation gives CATRQVPSNQPQHF. The full variable domain, completed using reference TRBV19 and TRBJ1-5, is DGGITQSPKYLFRKEGQNVTLSCEQNLNHDAMYWYRQDPGQGLRLIYYSQIVNDFQKGDIAEGYSVSREKKESFPLTVTSAQKNPTAFYLCATRQVPSNQPQHFGDGTRLSIL.

The chain joins TRBV3-1 (or the pseudogene TRBV3-2) to TRBJ2-2; D uncertain. V was pared by 5 bases and J by 4 bases, with 17 bases between. The CDR3 is 16 amino acids. Per germline, CDR1 LGHDT and CDR2 YNNKEL (reference sequence). The CDR3 sequence is CASSIPFASRTGELFF. The CDR3 DNA reads TGTGCCAGCAGCATTCCTTTCGCTAGTCGCACCGGGGAGCTGTTTTTT.

This rearrangement joins TRBV7-9 to TRBJ1-1; 9 positions agree with TRBD1. The CDR3 sequence is 16 residues long. From germline, CDR1 is SEHNR and CDR2 FQNEAQ (reference sequence). V gave up 4 bases and J gave up 1 base; unmatched junction bases: 7. CDR3 DNA: TGTGCCAGCAGCTGGGGACAGGGAGTTACGAACACTGAAGCTTTCTTT. It translates to CASSWGQGVTNTEAFF. Combining the CDR3 with reference TRBV7-9 and TRBJ1-1 gives the whole variable domain DTGVSQNPRHKITKRGQNVTFRCDPISEHNRLYWYRQTLGQGPEFLTYFQNEAQLEKSRLLSDRFSAERPKGSFSTLEIQRTEQGDSAMYLCASSWGQGVTNTEAFFGQGTRLTVV.

The chain combines TRBV28 with TRBJ1-6, with D possibly TRBD1 on 6 matching bases. Trimming removed 2 bases at V and 14 bases at J, with 19 bases between. This CDR3 is 15 amino acids long. In germline, CDR1 is MDHEN, CDR2 SYDVKM. CDR3 protein: CASSLRGGNALSLHF. The CDR3 nucleotides are TGTGCCAGCAGTTTAAGGGGGGGGAATGCCCTGTCCCTCCACTTT.

The rearrangement links TRBV5-1 to TRBJ1-3; tentative D call: TRBD1 (5 bases). Germline V gene sequence: CDR1 SGHRS, CDR2 YFSETQ. This CDR3 region has 14 residues. V dropped 0 bases and J dropped 2 bases, with 6 bases sitting between them. The CDR3 sequence is CASSLAQAGNTIYF. The CDR3 DNA reads TGCGCCAGCAGCTTGGCACAGGCTGGAAACACCATATATTTT.

The chain has TRBV7-9 and TRBJ1-6; D ambiguous. The ends were cut back, 0 bases at V and 4 bases at J, with 16 bases in the middle. CDR1 and CDR2 (germline): SEHNR, FQNEAQ (reference sequence). The CDR3 length is 18 residues. CDR3 sequence reads: CASSLARGIGSYNSPLHF. In nucleotides, the CDR3 is TGTGCCAGCAGCTTAGCGCGGGGAATTGGTTCATATAATTCACCCCTCCACTTT.

The chain couples TRBV27 to TRBJ2-5, with 15 bases lining up with TRBD2. This CDR3 contains 17 residues. CDR1 is MNHEY, CDR2 SMNVEV, per germline (reference sequence). The ends lost 1 base at V and 2 bases at J; junction bases unmatched: 2. In DNA, the CDR3 is TGTGCCAGCAGTTTATGGGGGACTAGCGGGAGGCAAGAGACCCAGTACTTC. Translated, it gives CASSLWGTSGRQETQYF.

The rearrangement joins TRBV28 to TRBJ1-2; D is unresolved. The germline V and J ends were trimmed by 10 bases and 2 bases, with 11 bases remaining between them. The length of the CDR3 is 12 residues. CDR1 and CDR2 from the germline V gene are MDHEN and SYDVKM. CDR3 amino acids: CAIYRPNYGYTF. The CDR3 nucleotides read TGTGCCATCTACAGACCCAACTATGGCTACACCTTC.